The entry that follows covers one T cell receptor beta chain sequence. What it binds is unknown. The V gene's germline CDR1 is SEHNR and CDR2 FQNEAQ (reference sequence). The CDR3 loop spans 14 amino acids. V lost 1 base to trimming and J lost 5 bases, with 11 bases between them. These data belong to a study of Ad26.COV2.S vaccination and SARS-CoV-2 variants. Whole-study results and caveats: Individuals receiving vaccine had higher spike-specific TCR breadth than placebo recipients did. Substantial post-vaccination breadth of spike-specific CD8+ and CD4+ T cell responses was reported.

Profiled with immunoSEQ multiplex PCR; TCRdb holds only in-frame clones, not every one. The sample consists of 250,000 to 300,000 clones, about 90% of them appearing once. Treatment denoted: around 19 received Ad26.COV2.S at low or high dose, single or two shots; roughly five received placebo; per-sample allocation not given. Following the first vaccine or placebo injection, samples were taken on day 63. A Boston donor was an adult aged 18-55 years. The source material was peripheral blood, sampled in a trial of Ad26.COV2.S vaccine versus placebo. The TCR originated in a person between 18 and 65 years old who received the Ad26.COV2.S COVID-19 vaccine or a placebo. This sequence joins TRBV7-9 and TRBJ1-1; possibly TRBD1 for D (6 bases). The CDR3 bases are TGTGCCAGCAGCTTAGAAGGGGGTAGGACTGAAGCTTTCTTT. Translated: CASSLEGGRTEAFF.